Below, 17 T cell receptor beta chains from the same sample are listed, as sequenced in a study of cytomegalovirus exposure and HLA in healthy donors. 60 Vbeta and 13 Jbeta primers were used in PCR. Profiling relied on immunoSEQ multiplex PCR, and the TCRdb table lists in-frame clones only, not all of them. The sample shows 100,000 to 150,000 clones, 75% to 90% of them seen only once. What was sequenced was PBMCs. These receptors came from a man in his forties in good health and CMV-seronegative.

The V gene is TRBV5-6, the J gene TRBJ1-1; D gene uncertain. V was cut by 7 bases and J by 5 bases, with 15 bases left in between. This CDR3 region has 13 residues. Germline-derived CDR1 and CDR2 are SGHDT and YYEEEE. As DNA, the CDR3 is TGTGCCAGCCTCCAGCAAAGCGGGACTGAAGCTTTCTTT. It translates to CASLQQSGTEAFF.

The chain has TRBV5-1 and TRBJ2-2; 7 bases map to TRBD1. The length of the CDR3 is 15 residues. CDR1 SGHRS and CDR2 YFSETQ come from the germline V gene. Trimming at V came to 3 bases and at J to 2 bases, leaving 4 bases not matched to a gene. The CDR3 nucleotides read TGCGCCAGCAGCTACACAGGGGCTAACACCGGGGAGCTGTTTTTT. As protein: CASSYTGANTGELFF.

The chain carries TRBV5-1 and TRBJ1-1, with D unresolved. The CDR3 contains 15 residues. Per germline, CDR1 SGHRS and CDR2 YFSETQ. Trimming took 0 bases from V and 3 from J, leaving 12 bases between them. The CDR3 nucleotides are TGCGCCAGCAGCTTGGCCGGTCAGGATTACACTGAAGCTTTCTTT. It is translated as CASSLAGQDYTEAFF.

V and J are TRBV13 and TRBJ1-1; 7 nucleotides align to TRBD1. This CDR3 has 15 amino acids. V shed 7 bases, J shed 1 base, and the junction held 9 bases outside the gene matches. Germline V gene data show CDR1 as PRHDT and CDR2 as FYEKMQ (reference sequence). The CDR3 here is CASKINRGPNTEAFF. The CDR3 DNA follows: TGTGCCAGCAAAATAAACAGGGGACCGAACACTGAAGCTTTCTTT.

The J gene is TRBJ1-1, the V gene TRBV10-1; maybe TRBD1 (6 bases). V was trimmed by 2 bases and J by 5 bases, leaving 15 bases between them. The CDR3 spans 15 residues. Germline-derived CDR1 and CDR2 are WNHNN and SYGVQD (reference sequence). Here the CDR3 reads CASSEGGSSGTEAFF. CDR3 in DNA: TGCGCCAGCAGTGAGGGGGGCAGTTCGGGGACTGAAGCTTTCTTT.

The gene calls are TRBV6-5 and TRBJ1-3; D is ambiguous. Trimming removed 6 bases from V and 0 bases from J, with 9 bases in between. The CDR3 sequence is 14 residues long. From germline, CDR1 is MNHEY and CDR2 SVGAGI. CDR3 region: CASRPQSSGNTIYF. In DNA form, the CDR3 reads TGTGCCAGCAGGCCACAGAGCTCTGGAAACACCATATATTTT.

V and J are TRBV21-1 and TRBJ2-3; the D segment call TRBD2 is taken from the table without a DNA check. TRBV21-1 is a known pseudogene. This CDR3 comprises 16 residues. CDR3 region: CALLVKGGEGPDTQYF. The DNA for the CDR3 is TGTGCCCTCCTAGTTAAAGGGGGGGAGGGGCCAGATACGCAGTATTTT.

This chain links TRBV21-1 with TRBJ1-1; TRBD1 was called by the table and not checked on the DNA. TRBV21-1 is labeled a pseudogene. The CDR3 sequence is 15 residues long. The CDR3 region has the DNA TGTGCCAGCAGCAAAGAGGGGGATATGAACACTGAAGCTTTCTTT. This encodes CASSKEGDMNTEAFF.

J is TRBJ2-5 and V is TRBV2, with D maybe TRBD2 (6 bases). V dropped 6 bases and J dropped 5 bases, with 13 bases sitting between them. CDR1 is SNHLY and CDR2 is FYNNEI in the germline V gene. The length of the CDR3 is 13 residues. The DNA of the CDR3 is TGTGCCAGCAGGGGTCAGGGAGGTGAGACCCAGTACTTC. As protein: CASRGQGGETQYF.

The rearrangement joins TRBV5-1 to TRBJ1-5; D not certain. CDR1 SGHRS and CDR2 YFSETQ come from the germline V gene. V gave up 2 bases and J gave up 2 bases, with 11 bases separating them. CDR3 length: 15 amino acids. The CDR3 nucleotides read TGCGCCAGCAGCTTAGAGGGAATTGGCAATCAGCCCCAGCATTTT. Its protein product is CASSLEGIGNQPQHF.

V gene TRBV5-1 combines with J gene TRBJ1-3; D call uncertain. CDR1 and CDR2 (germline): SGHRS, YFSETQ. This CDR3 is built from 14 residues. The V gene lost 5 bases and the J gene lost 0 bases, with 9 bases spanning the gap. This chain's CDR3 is CASREGFSGNTIYF. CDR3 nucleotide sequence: TGCGCCAGCAGGGAGGGTTTCTCTGGAAACACCATATATTTT. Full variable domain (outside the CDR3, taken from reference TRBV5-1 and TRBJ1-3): KAGVTQTPRYLIKTRGQQVTLSCSPISGHRSVSWYQQTPGQGLQFLFEYFSETQRNKGNFPGRFSGRQFSNSRSEMNVSTLELGDSALYLCASREGFSGNTIYFGEGSWLTVV.

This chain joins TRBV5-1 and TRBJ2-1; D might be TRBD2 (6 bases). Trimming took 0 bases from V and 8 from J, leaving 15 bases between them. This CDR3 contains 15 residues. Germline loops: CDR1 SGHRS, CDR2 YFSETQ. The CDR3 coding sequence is TGCGCCAGCAGCTTGGCCCTAGCGCCATGGGATGAGCAGTTCTTC. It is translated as CASSLALAPWDEQFF.

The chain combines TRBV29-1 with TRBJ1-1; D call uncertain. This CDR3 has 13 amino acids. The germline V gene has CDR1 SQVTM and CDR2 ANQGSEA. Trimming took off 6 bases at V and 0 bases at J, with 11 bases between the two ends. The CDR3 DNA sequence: TGCAGCGTGAGGGTGACTCTGAACACTGAAGCTTTCTTT. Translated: CSVRVTLNTEAFF.

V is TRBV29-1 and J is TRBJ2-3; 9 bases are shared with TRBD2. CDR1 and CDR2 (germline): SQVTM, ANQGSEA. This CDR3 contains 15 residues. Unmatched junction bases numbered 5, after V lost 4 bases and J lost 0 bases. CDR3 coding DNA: TGCAGCGTTGGAGGTAGCGGGGGAAGCACAGATACGCAGTATTTT. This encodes CSVGGSGGSTDTQYF.

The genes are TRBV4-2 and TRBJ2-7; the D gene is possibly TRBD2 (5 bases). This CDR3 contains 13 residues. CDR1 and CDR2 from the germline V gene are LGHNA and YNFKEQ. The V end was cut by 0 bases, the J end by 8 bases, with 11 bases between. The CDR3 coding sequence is TGTGCCAGCAGCCAAGAAGGCGGGCTGAAGCAGTACGTC. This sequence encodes CASSQEGGLKQYV.

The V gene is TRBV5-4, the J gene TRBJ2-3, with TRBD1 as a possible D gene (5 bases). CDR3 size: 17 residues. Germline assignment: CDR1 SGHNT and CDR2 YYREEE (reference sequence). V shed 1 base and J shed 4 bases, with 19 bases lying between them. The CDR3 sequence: CASSLRSRPARADTQYF. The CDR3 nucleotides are TGTGCCAGCAGCTTGCGTTCTCGGCCCGCCAGGGCAGATACGCAGTATTTT.

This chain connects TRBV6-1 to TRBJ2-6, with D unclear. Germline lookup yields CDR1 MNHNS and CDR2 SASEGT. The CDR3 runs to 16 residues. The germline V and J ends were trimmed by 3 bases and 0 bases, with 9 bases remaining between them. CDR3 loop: CASSENRNSGANVLTF. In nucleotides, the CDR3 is TGTGCCAGCAGTGAGAACAGAAACTCTGGGGCCAACGTCCTGACTTTC.